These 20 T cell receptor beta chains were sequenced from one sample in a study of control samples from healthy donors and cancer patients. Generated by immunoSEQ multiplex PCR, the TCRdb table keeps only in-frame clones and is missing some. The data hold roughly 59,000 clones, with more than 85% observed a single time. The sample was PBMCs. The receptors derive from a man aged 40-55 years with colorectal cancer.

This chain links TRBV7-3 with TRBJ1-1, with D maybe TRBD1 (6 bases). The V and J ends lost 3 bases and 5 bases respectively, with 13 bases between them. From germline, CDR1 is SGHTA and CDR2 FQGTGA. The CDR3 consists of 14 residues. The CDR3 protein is CASSLYTQGTEAFF. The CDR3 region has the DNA TGTGCCAGCAGCTTGTACACCCAGGGGACTGAAGCTTTCTTT.

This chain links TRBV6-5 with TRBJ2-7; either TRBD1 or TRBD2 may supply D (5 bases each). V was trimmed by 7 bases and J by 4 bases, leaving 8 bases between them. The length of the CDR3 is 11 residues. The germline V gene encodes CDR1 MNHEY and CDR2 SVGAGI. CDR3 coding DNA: TGTGCCAGCAATGGGGGATACGAGCAGTACTTC. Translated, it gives CASNGGYEQYF.

CDR3 region: CSVETLDSGNTIYF. CDR3 coding DNA: TGCAGCGTTGAGACGTTGGACAGTGGAAACACCATATATTTT. The J gene is TRBJ1-3, the V gene TRBV29-1; maybe TRBD1 (6 bases). Germline CDR1 and CDR2: SQVTM and ANQGSEA. Trimming shortened V by 3 bases and J by 3 bases, and 12 bases separated the two germline ends. The CDR3 loop spans 14 amino acids.

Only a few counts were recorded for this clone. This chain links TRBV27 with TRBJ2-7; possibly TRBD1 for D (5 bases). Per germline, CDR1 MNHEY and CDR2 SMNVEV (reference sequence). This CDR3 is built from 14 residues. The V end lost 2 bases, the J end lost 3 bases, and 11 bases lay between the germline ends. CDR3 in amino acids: CASSLKGYSYEQYF. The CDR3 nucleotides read TGTGCCAGCAGTTTAAAGGGGTATAGCTACGAGCAGTACTTC.

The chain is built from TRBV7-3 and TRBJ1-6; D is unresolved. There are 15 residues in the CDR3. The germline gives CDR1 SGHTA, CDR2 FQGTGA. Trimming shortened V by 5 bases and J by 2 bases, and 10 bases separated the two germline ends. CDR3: CASSQTSTYNSPLHF. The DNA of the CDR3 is TGTGCCAGCAGCCAGACAAGCACCTATAATTCACCCCTCCACTTT.

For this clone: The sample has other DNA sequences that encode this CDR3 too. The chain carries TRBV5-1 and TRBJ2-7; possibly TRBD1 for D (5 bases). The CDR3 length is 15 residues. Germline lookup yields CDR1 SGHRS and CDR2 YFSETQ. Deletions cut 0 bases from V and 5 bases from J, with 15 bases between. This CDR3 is CASSLGTAQGHEQYF. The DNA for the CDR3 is TGCGCCAGCAGCTTGGGGACGGCGCAGGGCCACGAGCAGTACTTC. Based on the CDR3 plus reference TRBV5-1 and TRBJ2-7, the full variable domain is KAGVTQTPRYLIKTRGQQVTLSCSPISGHRSVSWYQQTPGQGLQFLFEYFSETQRNKGNFPGRFSGRQFSNSRSEMNVSTLELGDSALYLCASSLGTAQGHEQYFGPGTRLTVT.

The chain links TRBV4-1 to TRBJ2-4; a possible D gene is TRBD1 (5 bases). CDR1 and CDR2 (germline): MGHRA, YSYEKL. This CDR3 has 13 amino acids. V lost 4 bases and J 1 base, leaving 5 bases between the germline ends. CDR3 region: CASSPGAKNIQYF. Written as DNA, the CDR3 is TGCGCCAGCAGCCCAGGGGCCAAAAACATTCAGTACTTC.

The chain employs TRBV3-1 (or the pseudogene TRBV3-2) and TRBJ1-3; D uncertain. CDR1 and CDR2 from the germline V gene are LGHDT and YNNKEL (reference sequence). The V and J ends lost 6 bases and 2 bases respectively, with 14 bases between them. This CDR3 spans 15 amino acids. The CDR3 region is CASSPTPEAGNTIYF. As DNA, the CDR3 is TGTGCCAGCAGTCCTACTCCGGAGGCTGGAAACACCATATATTTT.

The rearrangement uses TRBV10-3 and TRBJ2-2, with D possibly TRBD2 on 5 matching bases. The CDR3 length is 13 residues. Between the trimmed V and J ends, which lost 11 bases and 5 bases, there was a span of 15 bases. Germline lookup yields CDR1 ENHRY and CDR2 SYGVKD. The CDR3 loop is CASGPTGTGELFF. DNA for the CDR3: TGTGCCTCCGGGCCCACGGGGACCGGGGAGCTGTTTTTT.

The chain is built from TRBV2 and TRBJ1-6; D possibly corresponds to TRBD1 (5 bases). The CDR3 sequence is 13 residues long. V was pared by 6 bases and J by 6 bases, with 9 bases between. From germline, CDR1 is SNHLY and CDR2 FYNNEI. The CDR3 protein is CASRQGINSPLHF. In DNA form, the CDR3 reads TGTGCCAGCAGGCAGGGAATTAATTCACCCCTCCACTTT. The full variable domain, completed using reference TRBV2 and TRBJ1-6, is EPEVTQTPSHQVTQMGQEVILRCVPISNHLYFYWYRQILGQKVEFLVSFYNNEISEKSEIFDDQFSVERPDGSNFTLKIRSTKLEDSAMYFCASRQGINSPLHFGNGTRLTVT.

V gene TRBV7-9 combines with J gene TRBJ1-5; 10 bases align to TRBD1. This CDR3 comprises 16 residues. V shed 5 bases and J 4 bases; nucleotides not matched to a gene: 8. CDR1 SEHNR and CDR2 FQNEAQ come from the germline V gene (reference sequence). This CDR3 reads CASSPGGTGANQPQHF. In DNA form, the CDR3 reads TGTGCCAGCAGCCCGGGCGGGACAGGGGCAAATCAGCCCCAGCATTTT.

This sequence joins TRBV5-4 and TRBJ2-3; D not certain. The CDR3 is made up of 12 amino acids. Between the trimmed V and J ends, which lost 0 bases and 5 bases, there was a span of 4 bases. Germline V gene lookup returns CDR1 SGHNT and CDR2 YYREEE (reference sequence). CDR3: CASSLVLDTQYF. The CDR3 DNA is TGTGCCAGCAGCTTGGTGCTAGATACGCAGTATTTT.

CDR3 bases: TGTGCCAGCAGCGAGCTTGGCACAGGGGCAGATACGCAGTATTTT. It codes for CASSELGTGADTQYF. V and J are TRBV9 and TRBJ2-3; TRBD1 matches at 7 bases. There are 15 residues in the CDR3. Trimming removed 3 bases from V and 4 bases from J; junction bases left unmatched: 8. CDR1 SGDLS and CDR2 YYNGEE come from the germline V gene.

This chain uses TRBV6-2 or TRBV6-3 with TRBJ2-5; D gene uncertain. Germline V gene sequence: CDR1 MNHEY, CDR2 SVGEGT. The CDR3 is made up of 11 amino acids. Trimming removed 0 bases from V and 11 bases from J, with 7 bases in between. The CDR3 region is CASSYSPRQYF. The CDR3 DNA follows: TGTGCCAGCAGTTACTCTCCAAGGCAGTACTTC.

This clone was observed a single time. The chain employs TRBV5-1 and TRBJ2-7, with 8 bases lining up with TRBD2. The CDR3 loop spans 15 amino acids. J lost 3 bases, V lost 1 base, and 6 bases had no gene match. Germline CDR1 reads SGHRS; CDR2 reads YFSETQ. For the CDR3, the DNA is TGCGCCAGCAGCTTGTCCAGCGGGGGAGACTACGAGCAGTACTTC. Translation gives CASSLSSGGDYEQYF.

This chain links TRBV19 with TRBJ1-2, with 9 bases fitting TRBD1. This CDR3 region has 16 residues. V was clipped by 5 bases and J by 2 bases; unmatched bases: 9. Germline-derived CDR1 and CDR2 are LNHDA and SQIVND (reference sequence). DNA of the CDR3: TGTGCCAGTAGTCCTCATCCGGGACAGGGAAACTATGGCTACACCTTC. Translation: CASSPHPGQGNYGYTF.

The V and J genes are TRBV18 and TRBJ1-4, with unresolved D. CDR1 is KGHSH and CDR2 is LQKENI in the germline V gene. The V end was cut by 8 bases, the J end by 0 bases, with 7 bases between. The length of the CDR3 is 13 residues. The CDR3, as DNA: TGTGCCAGCACCCTTTCAACTAATGAAAAACTGTTTTTT. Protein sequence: CASTLSTNEKLFF.

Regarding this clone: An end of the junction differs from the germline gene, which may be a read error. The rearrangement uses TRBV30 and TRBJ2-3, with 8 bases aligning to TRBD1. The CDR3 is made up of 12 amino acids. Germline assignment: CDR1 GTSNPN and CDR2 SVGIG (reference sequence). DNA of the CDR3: TGTGCCTGGACAGGGGGCACGGATACGCAGTATTTT. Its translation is CAWTGGTDTQYF. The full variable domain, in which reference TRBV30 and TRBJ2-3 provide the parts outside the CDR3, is SQTIHQWPATLVQPVGSPLSLECTVEGTSNPNLYWYRQAAGRGLQLLFYSVGIGQISSEVPQNLSASRPQDRQFILSSKKLLLSDSGFYLCAWTGGTDTQYFGPGTRLTVL.

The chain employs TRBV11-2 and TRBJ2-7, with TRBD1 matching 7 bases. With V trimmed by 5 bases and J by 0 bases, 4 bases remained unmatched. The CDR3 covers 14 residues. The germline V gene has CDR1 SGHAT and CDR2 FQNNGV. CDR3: CASSPTGTSYEQYF. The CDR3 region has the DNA TGTGCCAGCAGCCCGACAGGGACCTCCTACGAGCAGTACTTC.

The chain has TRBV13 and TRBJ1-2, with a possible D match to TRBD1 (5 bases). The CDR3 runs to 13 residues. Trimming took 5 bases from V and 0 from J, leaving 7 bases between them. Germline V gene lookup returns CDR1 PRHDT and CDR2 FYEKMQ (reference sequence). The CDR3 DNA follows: TGTGCCAGCAGCCAGGGTGCTAACTATGGCTACACCTTC. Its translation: CASSQGANYGYTF.